These T cell receptor beta chains were read from a single sample in a study of PD-1 blockade in classical Hodgkin lymphoma. Produced via immunoSEQ multiplex PCR; TCRdb's table is partial and in-frame only. Altogether approximately 27,000 clones are present, 65% to 75% being singletons, with the ten largest covering roughly a quarter. The sequencing here drew on peripheral blood mononuclear cells (PBMCs), taken before the second cycle of nivolumab. These TCRs come from a human donor with classical Hodgkin lymphoma. The CDR3 runs from the conserved cysteine through the conserved F or W. Each record gives: J gene, clone size, D gene, V gene, CDR3 protein, CDR3 DNA. A D gene is named only where the DNA matches it firmly. Rows may omit the clone size; those that give it use once, few, many or a size class.

TRBJ1-2 | . | . | TRBV11-2 | CASSLGEVIVSGYTF | TGTGCCAGCAGCCTGGGGGAGGTAATTGTATCTGGCTACACCTTC
TRBJ1-6 | . | . | TRBV18 | CASSLQVGSPLHF | TGTGCCAGCTCCCTTCAGGTCGGGTCACCCCTCCACTTT
TRBJ2-1 | . | . | TRBV9 | CASSAGGNEQFF | TGTGCCAGCAGCGCAGGGGGGAACGAGCAGTTCTTC
TRBJ1-2 | few | TRBD1 | TRBV6-5 | CASSPSDRVNGYTF | TGTGCCAGCAGTCCCTCGGACAGGGTCAATGGCTACACCTTC
TRBJ1-2 | . | TRBD1 | TRBV6-5 | CASSYGTGGGYTF | TGTGCCAGCAGTTACGGGACAGGTGGTGGCTACACCTTC
TRBJ1-1 | . | TRBD1 | TRBV10-3 | CAIQGGTEAFF | TGTGCCATCCAGGGGGGCACTGAAGCTTTCTTT
TRBJ2-3 | . | TRBD1 | TRBV6-5 | CASSYHAGGSADTQYF | TGTGCCAGCAGTTACCACGCAGGGGGCTCGGCAGATACGCAGTATTTT
TRBJ1-2 | . | . | TRBV11-2 | CASSLSHGRFWERTF | TGTGCCAGCAGCTTATCTCACGGGCGGTTTTGGGAGCGCACCTTC
TRBJ2-1 | . | . | TRBV7-2 | CASSLPFPNEQFF | TGTGCCAGCAGCTTACCGTTCCCCAATGAGCAGTTCTTC
TRBJ1-1 | medium-sized | TRBD1 | TRBV4-1 | CASSRQLTGNTEAFF | TGCGCCAGCAGCCGCCAATTGACAGGGAATACTGAAGCTTTCTTT
TRBJ2-3 | few | . | TRBV2 | CASYGPGVFSQGTQYF | TGTGCCAGCTACGGTCCGGGGGTTTTTTCACAAGGTACGCAGTATTTT
TRBJ1-2 | . | . | TRBV7-9 | CASSYAGRDRDGYTF | TGTGCCAGCAGCTACGCGGGGAGGGACCGTGATGGCTACACCTTC
TRBJ2-3 | few | . | TRBV14 | CASSRGTWTDTQYF | TGTGCCAGCAGCCGAGGGACGTGGACAGATACGCAGTATTTT
TRBJ2-2 | . | . | TRBV7-8 | CASSLARGRYTGELFF | TGTGCCAGCAGCTTAGCGCGTGGCAGGTACACCGGGGAGCTGTTTTTT
TRBJ2-7 | . | TRBD1 | TRBV7-9 | CASSYPGTAIYEQYF | TGTGCCAGCAGCTACCCCGGGACAGCTATCTACGAGCAGTACTTC
TRBJ1-1 | . | . | TRBV19 | CASSIRSGAAPEAFF | TGTGCCAGTAGTATTAGATCAGGGGCGGCTCCTGAAGCTTTCTTT
TRBJ2-3 | . | TRBD2 | TRBV19 | CASSLSGGAQDTQYF | TGTGCCAGTAGCCTTTCCGGGGGGGCCCAAGATACGCAGTATTTT
TRBJ1-2 | . | . | TRBV18 | CASSRPGYGYTF | TGTGCCAGCTCACGTCCAGGTTATGGCTACACCTTC
TRBJ1-1 | . | . | TRBV18 | CASSPPGPEAFF | TGTGCCAGCTCACCACCGGGTCCTGAAGCTTTCTTT
TRBJ1-4 | . | . | TRBV6-1 | CASSAPSIANEKLFF | TGTGCCAGCAGTGCCCCTTCGATAGCTAATGAAAAACTGTTTTTT
TRBJ2-5 | . | . | TRBV28 | CASSPLVGETQYF | TGTGCCAGCAGCCCGTTAGTGGGAGAGACCCAGTACTTC
TRBJ2-7 | . | TRBD1 | TRBV27 | CASSLLTGVEQYF | TGTGCCAGCAGTTTATTGACAGGGGTCGAGCAGTACTTC
TRBJ1-2 | many | . | TRBV5-4 | CASSLNYGYTF | TGTGCCAGCAGCTTGAACTATGGCTACACCTTC
TRBJ2-5 | . | TRBD1 | TRBV5-6 | CASSWDRGMETQYF | TGTGCCAGCAGCTGGGACAGGGGGATGGAGACCCAGTACTTC
TRBJ2-7 | medium-sized | TRBD1 | TRBV7-8 | CASSPGQALGYEQYF | TGTGCCAGCAGCCCAGGACAGGCCTTAGGCTACGAGCAGTACTTC
TRBJ1-5 | . | . | TRBV28 | CASRLQGRNQPQHF | TGTGCCAGCAGATTACAGGGACGGAATCAGCCCCAGCATTTT
TRBJ1-6 | . | . | TRBV6-5 | CASSYSESSPLHF | TGTGCCAGCAGTTACAGCGAGAGTTCACCCCTCCACTTT
TRBJ2-6 | . | . | TRBV5-4 | CASSPQSSGANVLTF | TGTGCCAGCAGCCCCCAGAGCTCTGGGGCCAACGTCCTGACTTTC
TRBJ2-1 | . | . | TRBV7-9 | CASSLDGAYNNEQFF | TGTGCCAGCAGCTTAGACGGTGCCTACAACAATGAGCAGTTCTTC
TRBJ1-4 | . | . | TRBV11-2 | CASSLLFGRNEKLFF | TGTGCCAGCAGCTTATTGTTCGGCCGAAATGAAAAACTGTTTTTT
TRBJ1-2 | . | . | TRBV7-2 | CASSLVGGVVSGYTF | TGTGCCAGCAGCTTAGTCGGAGGGGTAGTAAGTGGCTACACCTTC
TRBJ1-4 | . | TRBD1 | TRBV2 | CASRLRGTTNEKLFF | TGTGCCAGCAGGCTCAGGGGGACAACTAATGAAAAACTGTTTTTT
TRBJ2-1 | . | TRBD2 | TRBV7-2 | CASSLIAGDHNEQFF | TGTGCCAGCAGCTTAATAGCGGGAGATCACAATGAGCAGTTCTTC
TRBJ1-2 | many | . | TRBV27 | CASSWVRGTAYTF | TGTGCCAGCAGTTGGGTCAGGGGTACGGCTTACACCTTC
TRBJ1-5 | . | . | TRBV6-5 | CASSYSGLNQPQHF | TGTGCCAGCAGTTACTCGGGTCTCAATCAGCCCCAGCATTTT
TRBJ2-1 | . | TRBD2 | TRBV29-1 | CSGISGVDEQFF | TGCAGCGGGATTAGCGGGGTAGATGAGCAGTTCTTC
TRBJ2-3 | . | TRBD1 | TRBV7-6 | CASSLTGTGRGNTQYF | TGTGCCAGCAGCTTGACCGGGACAGGGAGAGGAAATACGCAGTATTTT
TRBJ2-2 | once | . | TRBV19 | CASRAQGMVSGELFF | TGTGCCAGTAGGGCCCAGGGGATGGTGTCCGGGGAGCTGTTTTTT
TRBJ2-1 | once | . | TRBV28 | CASSFNWGKLEQFF | TGTGCCAGCAGTTTCAATTGGGGTAAACTTGAGCAGTTCTTC
TRBJ1-3 | . | . | TRBV6-6 | CASSYSNSGNTIYF | TGTGCCAGCAGTTACTCGAACTCTGGAAACACCATATATTTT
TRBJ2-5 | . | . | TRBV10-3 | CAISDRLQETQYF | TGTGCCATCAGTGACCGCCTTCAAGAGACCCAGTACTTC
TRBJ2-7 | . | . | TRBV28 | CASSSALTYEQYF | TGTGCCAGCAGTTCCGCACTAACCTACGAGCAGTACTTC
TRBJ2-5 | . | . | TRBV7-9 | CASSPGILAVFETQYF | TGTGCCAGCAGCCCGGGGATACTAGCTGTCTTCGAGACCCAGTACTTC
TRBJ2-5 | few | . | TRBV5-6 | CASSRPRGSQETQYF | TGTGCCAGCAGCCGTCCTCGGGGGAGCCAAGAGACCCAGTACTTC
TRBJ1-5 | few | TRBD1 | TRBV28 | CASRLPQGRSNQPQHF | TGTGCCAGCAGGCTCCCACAGGGGCGTAGCAATCAGCCCCAGCATTTT
TRBJ1-5 | medium-sized | . | TRBV16 | CASSPGAGGLQPQHF | TGTGCCAGCAGCCCGGGGGCGGGGGGCCTTCAGCCCCAGCATTTT
TRBJ1-1 | . | . | TRBV7-9 | CASSQGSEAFF | TGTGCCAGCAGCCAGGGGTCTGAAGCTTTCTTT
TRBJ2-3 | few | TRBD2 | TRBV5-1 | CASSLLGLAGVSDTQYF | TGCGCCAGCAGCTTGCTGGGACTAGCGGGAGTATCGGATACGCAGTATTTT
TRBJ2-7 | . | . | TRBV30 | CASSRAGAQYF | TGTGCCTCCTCCCGGGCTGGGGCTCAGTACTTC
TRBJ1-2 | . | . | TRBV28 | CASSLFAGHANGYTF | TGTGCCAGCAGTTTATTCGCAGGCCACGCCAATGGCTACACCTTC
TRBJ2-1 | . | TRBD2 | TRBV5-1 | CASSLLTSGSNEQFF | TGCGCCAGCAGCTTGTTGACTAGCGGGAGCAATGAGCAGTTCTTC
TRBJ2-2 | once | . | TRBV19 | CASSPARGTGELFF | TGTGCCAGTAGTCCAGCCCGCGGCACCGGGGAGCTGTTTTTT
TRBJ2-7 | . | TRBD1 | TRBV6-5 | CASRRPTGYAYEQYF | TGTGCCAGCAGGCGACCGACAGGGTATGCTTACGAGCAGTACTTC
TRBJ2-2 | . | TRBD2 | TRBV5-4 | CASSSGLAGGTGANTGELFF | TGTGCCAGCAGCTCGGGACTAGCGGGAGGAACCGGCGCGAACACCGGGGAGCTGTTTTTT
TRBJ2-4 | . | TRBD1 | TRBV5-8 | CASSLAGGLYIQYF | TGTGCCAGCAGCTTGGCAGGGGGATTATACATTCAGTACTTC
TRBJ1-5 | . | . | TRBV19 | CASSIRGLGQPQHF | TGTGCCAGTAGTATACGGGGACTAGGTCAGCCCCAGCATTTT
TRBJ1-4 | . | TRBD1 | TRBV11-2 | CASRQTGGLEKLFF | TGTGCCAGCAGACAAACAGGGGGCTTGGAAAAACTGTTTTTT
TRBJ2-3 | few | TRBD2 | TRBV6-5 | CASKGLAGVETQYF | TGTGCCAGTAAGGGGCTAGCGGGAGTTGAAACGCAGTATTTT
TRBJ2-3 | . | . | TRBV20-1 | CSAPSGNTQYF | TGCAGTGCTCCGTCGGGGAATACGCAGTATTTT